The 5 T cell receptor beta chains presented below share a single source sample, sequenced in a study of blood T cell repertoires in COVID-19. Clones were sequenced by immunoSEQ multiplex PCR, and TCRdb holds only the in-frame ones, with some missing. The sample has roughly 150,000 clones, around 90% seen once. The sequencing input was peripheral blood. Source of these receptors: a man aged 18 to 30 with COVID-19, enrolled during active disease.

The chain combines TRBV7-8 with TRBJ2-1; D remains unclear. The CDR3 totals 15 residues. The germline CDR1 and CDR2 sequences are SGHVS and FQNEAQ. V was pared by 3 bases and J by 5 bases, with 14 bases between. The CDR3 reads CASSFAPTSNNEQFF. The CDR3 coding sequence is TGTGCCAGCAGCTTTGCCCCAACTTCAAACAATGAGCAGTTCTTC.

The chain has TRBV4-1 and TRBJ2-3; D unresolved. This CDR3 spans 15 amino acids. Germline-derived CDR1 and CDR2 are MGHRA and YSYEKL. Trimming removed 3 bases from V and 0 bases from J, with 10 bases in between. CDR3 sequence (DNA): TGCGCCAGCAGCCACCGACACTCTAGCACAGATACGCAGTATTTT. It yields the protein CASSHRHSSTDTQYF.

This rearrangement joins TRBV2 to TRBJ2-1; 10 nucleotides match TRBD2. CDR3 length: 14 amino acids. Germline V lookup: CDR1 SNHLY, CDR2 FYNNEI. V was pared by 3 bases and J by 7 bases, with 3 bases of the junction left unmatched. CDR3 sequence (DNA): TGTGCCAGCAGTGAGGGACTAGCGTTAAATGAGCAGTTCTTC. Translation: CASSEGLALNEQFF.

The chain uses TRBV4-3 and TRBJ2-7; TRBD2 matches at 8 bases. Per germline, CDR1 LGHNA and CDR2 YSLEER. V gave up 1 base and J gave up 1 base; unmatched junction bases: 9. This CDR3 is built from 17 residues. The CDR3 region is CASSQGFTGGVSYEQYF. CDR3 sequence (DNA): TGCGCCAGCAGCCAAGGTTTTACGGGAGGGGTATCCTACGAGCAGTACTTC.

Concerning this clone: The identical CDR3 is also encoded by other nucleotide sequences in the sample. CDR3 loop: CASSLGSSYEQYF. CDR3 bases: TGCGCCAGCAGCTTGGGGAGCTCCTACGAGCAGTACTTC. The rearrangement links TRBV5-1 to TRBJ2-7, with no clear D. Germline V CDR1 and CDR2: SGHRS, YFSETQ. This CDR3 spans 13 amino acids. V dropped 0 bases and J dropped 0 bases, with 4 bases sitting between them.